These 17 T cell receptor beta chains came from one sample sequenced in a study of response to subunit inactivated influenza vaccine. TCRdb independently ran MiXCR on the RT-PCR reads; one entry per CDR3 protein. The profile shows over 400,000 distinct CDR3 sequences, roughly 13% of them singletons. Sequences were derived from PBMCs from blood, sampled roughly 48 days after vaccination. These receptors originate from a man aged 45-65 years who received an inactivated influenza vaccine.

This clonotype turned up a few times. The rearrangement uses TRBV20-1 and TRBJ2-5; D is perhaps TRBD2 (6 bases). The ends were cut back, 5 bases at V and 5 bases at J, with 15 bases in the middle. The CDR3 consists of 13 residues. CDR1 DFQATT and CDR2 SNEGSKA come from the germline V gene (reference sequence). Here the CDR3 DNA reads TGCAGTGCTCAGAGGGCAGGGAGGGAGACCCAGTACTTC. Protein sequence: CSAQRAGRETQYF.

The table lists this clonotype with a few counts. This chain uses TRBV6-2 or TRBV6-3 with TRBJ2-5; 10 bases agree with TRBD1. After removal of 0 bases from V and 5 bases from J, the junction contained 6 bases not matched to a gene. CDR3 length equals 16 residues. Germline V gives CDR1 MNHEY, CDR2 SVGEGT. This CDR3 is CASSYSRDRGVETQYF. The DNA for the CDR3 is TGTGCCAGCAGTTACTCCCGGGACAGGGGTGTGGAGACCCAGTACTTC.

This clonotype was recorded a few times. V usage is TRBV9 and J usage is TRBJ1-6; unclear D gene. V lost 3 bases and J 0 bases, leaving 13 bases between the germline ends. This CDR3 is 17 amino acids long. CDR1 SGDLS and CDR2 YYNGEE come from the germline V gene. The CDR3 reads CASSAEDGGSYNSPLHF. The CDR3 bases are TGTGCCAGCAGCGCAGAGGACGGTGGCTCCTATAATTCACCCCTCCACTTT.

This clonotype was counted only a few times. This rearrangement joins TRBV4-2 to TRBJ2-5; D unresolved. In germline, CDR1 is LGHNA, CDR2 YNFKEQ. The CDR3 runs 15 residues. Trimming left V 0 bases short and J 4 bases short, with 12 bases between. CDR3 in amino acids: CASSQERSFLETQYF. The CDR3 coding sequence is TGTGCCAGCAGCCAAGAAAGGAGTTTCTTAGAGACCCAGTACTTC.

This clonotype was counted only a few times. The gene calls are TRBV20-1 and TRBJ2-5; D might be TRBD1 (6 bases). Germline CDR1 and CDR2: DFQATT and SNEGSKA (reference sequence). The CDR3 runs to 12 residues. The germline V and J ends were trimmed by 3 bases and 5 bases, with 10 bases remaining between them. The DNA of the CDR3 is TGCAGTGCTAGCTGGGGGCTGGAGACCCAGTACTTC. As protein: CSASWGLETQYF.

Ten or more counts support this clonotype. The chain employs TRBV20-1 and TRBJ2-1; D gene ambiguous. Between the trimmed V and J ends, which lost 6 bases and 4 bases, there was a span of 16 bases. CDR3 length equals 14 residues. Germline V CDR1 and CDR2: DFQATT, SNEGSKA (reference sequence). CDR3 in amino acids: CSAVPEEAYNEQFF. DNA for the CDR3: TGCAGTGCGGTCCCAGAGGAAGCTTACAATGAGCAGTTCTTC.

This clonotype was counted between two and nine times. The gene calls are TRBV4-3 and TRBJ2-5; 9 bases are shared with TRBD1. After removal of 4 bases from V and 6 bases from J, the junction contained 15 bases not matched to a gene. The CDR3 length is 17 residues. Germline V CDR1 and CDR2: LGHNA, YSLEER. CDR3 loop: CASSLETAGTGFQTQYF. The CDR3 DNA is TGCGCCAGCAGCCTCGAAACCGCCGGGACAGGGTTTCAGACCCAGTACTTC.

The chain uses TRBV28 and TRBJ2-7; D is perhaps TRBD2 (6 bases). Deletions cut 2 bases from V and 3 bases from J, with 11 bases between. Germline V gene lookup returns CDR1 MDHEN and CDR2 SYDVKM. The CDR3 is 14 residues long. CDR3 nucleotide sequence: TGTGCCAGCAGTTTAATCACGGGAGACTACGAGCAGTACTTC. This codes for CASSLITGDYEQYF.

The chain is built from TRBV5-6 and TRBJ2-7, with D hard to call. V lost 0 bases and J lost 3, with 13 bases in between. The CDR3 is 15 amino acids. From germline, CDR1 is SGHDT and CDR2 YYEEEE. CDR3 sequence (DNA): TGTGCCAGCAGCTTGGTTTCACGCACCCACTACGAGCAGTACTTC. This translates into CASSLVSRTHYEQYF. The whole variable domain, filled in from reference TRBV5-6 and TRBJ2-7, reads DAGVTQSPTHLIKTRGQQVTLRCSPKSGHDTVSWYQQALGQGPQFIFQYYEEEERQRGNFPDRFSGHQFPNYSSELNVNALLLGDSALYLCASSLVSRTHYEQYFGPGTRLTVT.

The chain joins TRBV7-2 to TRBJ2-2; 13 bases match TRBD2. The CDR3 runs to 15 residues. With V trimmed by 6 bases and J by 7 bases, 5 bases remained unmatched. CDR1 and CDR2 from the germline V gene are SGHTA and FQGNSA. CDR3 region: CASSQGLAGIGELFF. The CDR3 DNA reads TGTGCCAGCAGTCAGGGACTAGCGGGGATCGGGGAGCTGTTTTTT.

This clonotype occurred many times. The chain links TRBV12-3 or TRBV12-4 to TRBJ1-3; D not certain. Trimming cost V 1 base and J 0 bases, with 7 bases left between them. This CDR3 spans 15 amino acids. CDR3 region: CASSLGANSGNTIYF. For the CDR3, the DNA is TGTGCCAGCAGTTTAGGAGCCAACTCTGGAAACACCATATATTTT.

The genes are TRBV12-3 or TRBV12-4 and TRBJ2-6; no clear D. Trimming removed 8 bases at V and 0 bases at J, with 11 bases between. The CDR3 is 15 amino acids. The CDR3 DNA follows: TGTGCCAGCGGGGAAACAAACTCTGGGGCCAACGTCCTGACTTTC. This sequence encodes CASGETNSGANVLTF.

V usage is TRBV4-3 and J usage is TRBJ2-5; D is perhaps TRBD1 (5 bases). CDR3 size: 14 residues. Per germline, CDR1 LGHNA and CDR2 YSLEER. Trimming removed 0 bases at V and 3 bases at J, with 8 bases between. Written as DNA, the CDR3 is TGCGCCAGCAGCCAAGATATAGGGGAAGAGACCCAGTACTTC. Amino acid sequence: CASSQDIGEETQYF.

This clonotype was observed a few times. V and J are TRBV20-1 and TRBJ1-2; 7 nucleotides agree with TRBD1. This CDR3 has 13 amino acids. The trim removed 6 bases at V and 1 base at J, leaving 5 bases unmatched. Looked up from germline, CDR1 is DFQATT and CDR2 is SNEGSKA (reference sequence). The DNA for the CDR3 is TGCAGTGCGACCGGGACAGATAACTATGGCTACACCTTC. It translates to CSATGTDNYGYTF.

The chain has TRBV7-9 and TRBJ2-3; D unresolved. The germline V gene encodes CDR1 SEHNR and CDR2 FQNEAQ (reference sequence). V lost 7 bases and J 5 bases, leaving 13 bases between the germline ends. This CDR3 comprises 13 residues. The CDR3 reads CASTSSAIDTQYF. Written as DNA, the CDR3 is TGTGCCAGCACCTCCTCGGCTATAGATACGCAGTATTTT.

At least ten counts were recorded for this clonotype. The rearrangement uses TRBV10-3 and TRBJ1-1; no definite D call. Germline-derived CDR1 and CDR2 are ENHRY and SYGVKD. The CDR3 loop spans 13 amino acids. V dropped 2 bases and J dropped 1 base, with 5 bases sitting between them. CDR3 nucleotides: TGTGCCATCAGTGAGCCGAGGAACACTGAAGCTTTCTTT. Translation: CAISEPRNTEAFF.

The table lists this clonotype with a few counts. The rearrangement uses TRBV5-6 and TRBJ1-5; no clear D. The V end was cut by 1 base, the J end by 4 bases, with 9 bases between. Germline-derived CDR1 and CDR2 are SGHDT and YYEEEE. This CDR3 has 14 amino acids. CDR3 amino acids: CASSLSATNQPQHF. The DNA of the CDR3 is TGTGCCAGCAGCTTGTCCGCAACTAATCAGCCCCAGCATTTT.